This TCR beta chain originates from a study of response to subunit inactivated influenza vaccine. TCRdb processed the RT-PCR reads anew with MiXCR; each CDR3 protein has one entry. The sample yields over 150,000 distinct CDR3 sequences, approximately 14% seen once. This clonotype was counted only a few times. Its antigen is not known. Regarding the study as a whole: That few new T cells are recruited by each seasonal influenza vaccination was the authors' suggestion.

V lost 0 bases and J lost 5, with 14 bases in between. Germline values: CDR1 LGHNA, CDR2 YSLEER. The CDR3 consists of 15 residues. This clonotype was sampled from a man aged 50 to 60 who received an inactivated influenza vaccine. The V gene is TRBV4-3, the J gene TRBJ2-7; the D gene is possibly TRBD2 (5 bases). Sample: CD8+ T cells sorted from PBMCs, taken about 5 days after vaccination. The CDR3 DNA reads as TGCGCCAGCAGCCAAGAGCCGGGGATGAGGAACGAGCAGTACTTC. Residues: CASSQEPGMRNEQYF.